This record concerns one T cell receptor beta chain sequence. Its antigen is still unknown. Clones were read by immunoSEQ multiplex PCR, and TCRdb kept only the in-frame ones, dropping some. Of roughly 89,000 clones listed, 80% to 95% are singletons. These data belong to a study of graft-versus-host responses after intestinal transplantation. Looking at the study overall: Among the recipients, all got anti-thymocyte globulin induction and then tacrolimus and steroids for approximately 3 years.

Broader study findings: Allograft graft-versus-host to host-versus-graft clonal ratios ran high in patients with graft-donor T cell macrochimerism. Recipient marrow contained GvH clones, some of which appeared first in ileum or blood. Early post-transplant declines in HvG were associated with peak levels of circulating GvH clones.

Germline V CDR1 and CDR2: MDHEN, SYDVKM. V lost 6 bases and J lost 4, with 15 bases in between. The CDR3 is 14 residues long. The V and J genes are TRBV28 and TRBJ1-2; D is possibly TRBD1 (5 bases). This receptor was obtained from a human donor who received an intestinal transplant. The sequenced sample was unstimulated CD4+ T cells sorted from spleen or lymph node cells, obtained before intestinal transplant. The chain's CDR3 is CASSGHLNPYGYTF. For the CDR3, the DNA is TGTGCCAGCAGCGGACACCTAAACCCCTATGGCTACACCTTC.